One and the same sample provided the 24 T cell receptor beta chains below, sequenced in a study of human T cells and chemical hapten exposure. Time point reported: patch test 1, 2 weeks after DPC sensitization. Documented treatment: therapeutic diphenylcyclopropenone sensitization with weekly scalp DPC. TCRdb reprocessed the RACE reads via MiXCR and lists one record per CDR3 protein. The sample includes 75,000 to 90,000 distinct CDR3 sequences, 12% of them seen just once. This material consisted of whole blood, taken in connection with sensitization to the hapten diphenylcyclopropenone (DPC). These receptor sequences come from a woman aged 55-69 years with alopecia areata. Some clones in this sample may be carry-over from other donors' samples.

This clonotype was recorded many times. The chain combines TRBV9 with TRBJ1-1; TRBD1 aligns across 8 bases. CDR3 length: 15 residues. Germline V gene data show CDR1 as SGDLS and CDR2 as YYNGEE. Unmatched junction bases numbered 7, after V lost 6 bases and J lost 0 bases. The CDR3 is CASTLGQDMNTEAFF. CDR3 nucleotide sequence: TGTGCCAGCACCCTGGGACAGGACATGAACACTGAAGCTTTCTTT.

There are a few counts of this clonotype. The V gene is TRBV2, the J gene TRBJ2-6, with 11 bases matching TRBD1. The CDR3 length is 16 residues. The trim removed 7 bases at V and 1 base at J, leaving 3 bases unmatched. Germline CDR1 SNHLY, CDR2 FYNNEI. This CDR3 reads CASKGTGGSGANVLTF. The CDR3 DNA is TGTGCCAGCAAAGGGACAGGGGGTTCTGGGGCCAACGTCCTGACTTTC.

V and J are TRBV27 and TRBJ1-5, with D unclear. The CDR3 loop spans 15 amino acids. Germline lookup yields CDR1 MNHEY and CDR2 SMNVEV (reference sequence). V lost 6 bases and J 3 bases, leaving 15 bases between the germline ends. CDR3 nucleotides: TGTGCCAGCAGCGACACTCTCCCGCTCAATCAGCCCCAGCATTTT. Its protein product is CASSDTLPLNQPQHF.

This clonotype was recorded a few times. This sequence joins TRBV5-1 and TRBJ2-7; TRBD1 matches at 8 bases. V lost 0 bases, J lost 4 bases, and 3 bases stayed unmatched. Germline CDR1 reads SGHRS; CDR2 reads YFSETQ. The CDR3 is 14 amino acids. For the CDR3, the DNA is TGCGCCAGCAGCTTGGGACAGGGGATATACGAGCAGTACTTC. This gives the protein CASSLGQGIYEQYF.

This clonotype was counted ten times or more. The J gene is TRBJ2-5, the V gene TRBV6-2 or TRBV6-3; no clear D gene. This CDR3 contains 13 residues. Germline lookup yields CDR1 MNHEY and CDR2 SVGEGT. V was pared by 6 bases and J by 5 bases, with 13 bases between. CDR3 amino acids: CASSPLGVETQYF. The CDR3 DNA reads TGTGCCAGCAGCCCCCTTGGCGTGGAGACCCAGTACTTC.

This clonotype was detected ten times or more. CDR3 DNA: TGTGCCTGGAGTGTACGCCTCGGCTACACCTTC. Translating gives CAWSVRLGYTF. This chain joins TRBV30 and TRBJ1-2; D gene uncertain. This CDR3 is built from 11 residues. The germline V gene has CDR1 GTSNPN and CDR2 SVGIG (reference sequence). Between the trimmed V and J ends, which lost 0 bases and 8 bases, there was a span of 7 bases.

At least ten counts were recorded for this clonotype. The rearrangement joins TRBV20-1 to TRBJ2-4; 10 nucleotides match TRBD2. The V gene's germline CDR1 is DFQATT and CDR2 SNEGSKA (reference sequence). V lost 6 bases to trimming and J lost 4 bases; unmatched junction nucleotides: 9. This CDR3 is built from 15 residues. CDR3 amino acids: CSAGSGGKAKNIQYF. The DNA of the CDR3 is TGCAGTGCCGGTAGCGGGGGGAAGGCAAAAAACATTCAGTACTTC.

The chain employs TRBV10-3 and TRBJ2-6, with TRBD2 as a possible D gene (7 bases). Germline V lookup: CDR1 ENHRY, CDR2 SYGVKD. The CDR3 length is 18 residues. Trimming cost V 4 bases and J 0 bases, with 16 bases left between them. The CDR3 sequence: CAISGAGAQNSGANVLTF. For the CDR3, the DNA is TGTGCCATCAGTGGGGCGGGGGCCCAAAACTCTGGGGCCAACGTCCTGACTTTC.

Concerning this clonotype: Just one base apart from a much larger clone, this may be a read error. The genes are TRBV30 and TRBJ1-1, with TRBD1 as a possible D gene (5 bases). The CDR3 is 14 residues long. CDR1 is GTSNPN, CDR2 SVGIG, per germline (reference sequence). V gave up 7 bases and J gave up 6 bases, with 21 bases separating them. The CDR3 bases are TGTGCCTTGAATCGGGACGGCGTACGGGCTGAAGCTTTCTTT. This gives the protein CALNRDGVRAEAFF. The complete variable domain, with remaining parts taken from reference TRBV30 and TRBJ1-1, reads SQTIHQWPATLVQPVGSPLSLECTVEGTSNPNLYWYRQAAGRGLQLLFYSVGIGQISSEVPQNLSASRPQDRQFILSSKKLLLSDSGFYLCALNRDGVRAEAFFGQGTRLTVV.

This clonotype was detected only a few times. The rearrangement uses TRBV2 and TRBJ2-7; 7 nucleotides match TRBD1. Germline loops: CDR1 SNHLY, CDR2 FYNNEI. The CDR3 contains 14 residues. The V and J ends lost 4 bases and 6 bases, in that order; junction bases with no gene match: 9. The CDR3 nucleotides read TGTGCCAGCAGTGGACAGGGAAGGGCGGGCGAGCAGTACTTC. This translates into CASSGQGRAGEQYF.

Turning to this clonotype: This may stem from a read error, because a much larger clone lies one nucleotide away. The rearrangement uses TRBV10-1 and TRBJ2-7; D is unclear. Germline V gene data show CDR1 as WNHNN and CDR2 as SYGVQD (reference sequence). V lost 7 bases, J lost 4 bases, and 8 bases lay in between. The CDR3 consists of 11 residues. The chain's CDR3 is CASIEEYEQYF. CDR3 DNA sequence: TGCGCCAGCATTGAAGAGTACGAGCAGTACTTC.

This clonotype showed up many times. V is TRBV2 and J is TRBJ1-5; D possibly corresponds to TRBD1 (5 bases). Trimming took off 3 bases at V and 6 bases at J, with 15 bases between the two ends. Germline V lookup: CDR1 SNHLY, CDR2 FYNNEI. The CDR3 length is 15 residues. Here the CDR3 reads CASSEQAAGTQPQHF. The CDR3, as DNA: TGTGCCAGCAGTGAGCAGGCGGCAGGGACTCAGCCCCAGCATTTT.

This clonotype was counted between two and nine times. V gene TRBV5-1 combines with J gene TRBJ1-4; the D gene is possibly TRBD1 (6 bases). There are 15 residues in the CDR3. V lost 4 bases and J lost 8, with 18 bases in between. CDR1 and CDR2 (germline): SGHRS, YFSETQ. This chain's CDR3 is CASSNYRADGEKLFF. CDR3 bases: TGCGCCAGCAGCAACTACAGGGCTGATGGAGAAAAACTGTTTTTT.

A few counts support this clonotype. This sequence joins TRBV10-1 and TRBJ2-2, with a possible D match to TRBD2 (5 bases). CDR3 size: 13 residues. V was pared by 6 bases and J by 4 bases, with 9 bases between. CDR1 WNHNN and CDR2 SYGVQD come from the germline V gene (reference sequence). CDR3: CASRETTTGELFF. DNA of the CDR3: TGCGCCAGCAGGGAGACTACCACCGGGGAGCTGTTTTTT.

CDR3 bases: TGTGCCAGCTCACCAAACGAGGACACCTTCTACGAGCAGTACTTC. Protein: CASSPNEDTFYEQYF. This chain connects TRBV18 to TRBJ2-7; the D gene is possibly TRBD1 (5 bases). CDR1 is KGHSH and CDR2 is LQKENI in the germline V gene. The V end was cut by 2 bases, the J end by 3 bases, with 14 bases between. The CDR3 has 15 residues.

This clonotype was seen ten or more times. The CDR3 sequence: CASSQGAFLTEQFF. The DNA for the CDR3 is TGTGCCAGCAGCCAGGGGGCTTTTCTGACAGAGCAGTTCTTC. The chain uses TRBV11-2 and TRBJ2-5; TRBD1 matches 8 bases. The J call may be incorrect, as the DNA end agrees better with TRBJ2-1. CDR1 is SGHAT and CDR2 is FQNNGV in the germline V gene. CDR3 length: 14 residues.

This chain uses TRBV3-2 with TRBJ2-7. TRBV3-2 is listed as a pseudogene. CDR3 size: 14 residues. CDR3 residues: CASSQQLDSYEQYF. The CDR3 region has the DNA TGTGCCAGCAGCCAACAACTGGACTCCTACGAGCAGTACTTC.

This clonotype has more than one count but fewer than ten. The chain couples TRBV5-1 to TRBJ1-4; D might be TRBD1 (6 bases). Per germline, CDR1 SGHRS and CDR2 YFSETQ. V was pared by 4 bases and J by 0 bases, with 13 bases between. The CDR3 spans 16 residues. The CDR3 DNA follows: TGCGCCAGCAGCACCAGGGGCCCGACAACTAATGAAAAACTGTTTTTT. Translation gives CASSTRGPTTNEKLFF.

The chain joins TRBV6-5 to TRBJ2-5, with D tentatively TRBD1 or TRBD2 (6 bases each). V lost 5 bases and J 6 bases, leaving 19 bases between the germline ends. Per germline, CDR1 MNHEY and CDR2 SVGAGI. The CDR3 has 15 residues. CDR3: CASSRSSGAGKTQYF. The CDR3 coding sequence is TGTGCCAGCAGTCGATCATCAGGGGCGGGGAAGACCCAGTACTTC.

The V gene is TRBV29-1, the J gene TRBJ2-1; tentatively, D is TRBD1 (7 bases). The CDR3 is made up of 14 amino acids. The germline CDR1 and CDR2 sequences are SQVTM and ANQGSEA. V was shortened by 3 bases and J by 3 bases, with 12 bases between the two germline ends. The CDR3 bases are TGCAGCGTTGACGGGGGACAGATCTACAATGAGCAGTTCTTC. Protein product: CSVDGGQIYNEQFF.

This clonotype came up a few times. The gene calls are TRBV3-1 and TRBJ2-7; TRBD1 matches 9 bases. CDR1 is LGHDT and CDR2 is YNNKEL in the germline V gene (reference sequence). Trimming removed 1 base from V and 2 bases from J; junction bases left unmatched: 3. There are 15 residues in the CDR3. The CDR3 bases are TGTGCCAGCAGCCAAGCCGGGACAGGGACCTACGAGCAGTACTTC. Translating it yields CASSQAGTGTYEQYF.

The CDR3 here is CASSLGAAGGETQYF. DNA for the CDR3: TGTGCCAGCAGCTTAGGGGCGGCCGGTGGTGAGACCCAGTACTTC. The chain employs TRBV11-1 and TRBJ2-5; the D is unclear. V lost 1 base to trimming and J lost 5 bases, with 14 bases between them. CDR3 length: 15 amino acids. CDR1 and CDR2 (germline): SGHAT, FQDESV (reference sequence).

This clonotype was observed at least ten times. CDR3 region: CASTHGGGGSNQPQHF. CDR3 coding DNA: TGTGCCAGCACCCATGGAGGGGGAGGTAGCAATCAGCCCCAGCATTTT. The chain has TRBV12-3 or TRBV12-4 and TRBJ1-5; D possibly corresponds to TRBD1 (6 bases). V gave up 7 bases and J gave up 0 bases, with 16 bases separating them. This CDR3 has 16 residues.

V gene TRBV5-1 combines with J gene TRBJ1-6; 7 bases agree with TRBD1. The CDR3 consists of 14 residues. CDR1 is SGHRS, CDR2 YFSETQ, per germline. V gave up 1 base and J gave up 10 bases; unmatched junction bases: 5. CDR3 region: CASSLPTGESPLHF. CDR3 DNA: TGCGCCAGCAGCTTGCCAACAGGGGAATCACCCCTCCACTTT.